The rows below give T cell receptor beta chains drawn from one sample of a study of immune evolution from preneoplasia to lung adenocarcinoma. Profiled with immunoSEQ multiplex PCR; TCRdb holds only in-frame clones, not every one. The data contain some 1,800 clones, 65% to 85% of them seen just once; the ten biggest clones take up less than 15%. The sequencing sample was made of FFPE minimally invasive lung adenocarcinoma tissue. Receptors originate from a person between 55 and 80 years old with lung adenocarcinoma. Each CDR3 is given with its conserved first and last residue. A row's size may be missing; if present it is once, few, many or a size class.

>TRBJ1-1|-|TRBV9
CASSGPSKQNTEAFF
>TRBJ2-1|few|TRBV5-1
CASRDTSGGARDEQFF
>TRBJ2-5|-|TRBV29-1
CSVEGGAGGEKTQYF
>TRBJ2-4|once|TRBV4-2
CASSHGGNIQYF
>TRBJ2-1|-|TRBV5-1
CASSLMSGTGNNEQFF
>TRBJ2-3|-|TRBV5-1
CASSFNVRTSTDTQYF
>TRBJ1-4|-|TRBV27
CASRGLPGEKLFF
>TRBJ2-2|few|TRBV19
CASSPLVPELFF
>TRBJ1-1|-|TRBV5-1
CASSLDVAGTEAFF
>TRBJ2-7|-|TRBV10-3
CAISERVSYEQYF
>TRBJ1-4|-|TRBV4-1
CASSQVRGQGNEKLFF
>TRBJ1-4|-|TRBV11-1
CASSPGPSGEKLFF
>TRBJ1-2|-|TRBV10-3
CAIREGQGPDGYTF
>TRBJ1-6|few|TRBV28
CASSWGSGVSPLHF
>TRBJ2-1|-|TRBV29-1
CSVEESMDYPQFF
>TRBJ2-1|few|TRBV27
CASRLYGGSNEQFF
>TRBJ1-1|-|TRBV6-1
CASSRGGERTEAFF
>TRBJ2-3|-|TRBV6-4
CASSQDPGSTDTQYF
>TRBJ2-4|-|TRBV28
CASSLQGNIQYF
>TRBJ1-2|-|TRBV7-2
CASSLATGEGYGYTF
>TRBJ2-6|-|TRBV9
CASRQGSSGANVLTF
>TRBJ2-5|-|TRBV7-2
CASSSTSGGYETQYF
>TRBJ2-6|-|TRBV6-1
CASSGQGGEANVLTF
>TRBJ2-2|few|TRBV9
CASTGPWTSGELFF
>TRBJ2-5|-|TRBV7-9
CASRRDYQETQYF
>TRBJ1-1|-|TRBV7-9
CASSLMGASEAFF
>TRBJ2-7|-|TRBV11-2
CASSFIGTAYEQYF
>TRBJ1-2|once|TRBV14
CASSLWTENTYTF
>TRBJ2-1|-|TRBV6-4
CASSDSSGGANEQFF
>TRBJ1-5|-|TRBV18
CASAPDTNSGAQHF
>TRBJ2-7|-|TRBV21-1
CASSKDPTTYEQYF
>TRBJ2-1|-|TRBV7-9
CASSLDEQWDNEQFF
>TRBJ2-5|-|TRBV5-1
CASSLGGEIQETQYF
>TRBJ2-2|-|TRBV10-3
CAISVILAGGANTGELFF